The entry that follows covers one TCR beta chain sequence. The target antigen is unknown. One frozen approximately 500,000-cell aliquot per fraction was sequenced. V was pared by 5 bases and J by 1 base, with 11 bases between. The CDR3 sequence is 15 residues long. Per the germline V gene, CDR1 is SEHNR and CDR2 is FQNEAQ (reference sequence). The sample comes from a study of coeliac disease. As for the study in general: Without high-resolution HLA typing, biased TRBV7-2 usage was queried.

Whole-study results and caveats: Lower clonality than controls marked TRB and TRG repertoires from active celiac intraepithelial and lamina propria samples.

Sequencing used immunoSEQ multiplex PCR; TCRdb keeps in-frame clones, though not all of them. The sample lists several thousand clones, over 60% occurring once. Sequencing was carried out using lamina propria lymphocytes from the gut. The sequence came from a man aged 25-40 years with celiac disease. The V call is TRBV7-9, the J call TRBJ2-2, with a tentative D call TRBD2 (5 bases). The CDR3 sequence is CASSPQRLNTGELFF. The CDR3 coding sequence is TGTGCCAGCAGCCCACAGCGGTTGAACACCGGGGAGCTGTTTTTT. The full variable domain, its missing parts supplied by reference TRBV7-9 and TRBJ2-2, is DTGVSQNPRHKITKRGQNVTFRCDPISEHNRLYWYRQTLGQGPEFLTYFQNEAQLEKSRLLSDRFSAERPKGSFSTLEIQRTEQGDSAMYLCASSPQRLNTGELFFGEGSRLTVL.